The 11 T cell receptor beta chains below were found in one sample sequenced in a study of T cell changes during pregnancy in multiple sclerosis. Clones were read by immunoSEQ multiplex PCR, and TCRdb kept only the in-frame ones, dropping some. The data contain about 21,000 clones, 91% of them singletons. The sample here was CD4+ T cells from peripheral blood mononuclear cells, taken in the third trimester of pregnancy. The receptors were gathered from a female donor with multiple sclerosis, enrolled in a pregnancy study.

The gene calls are TRBV6-7 and TRBJ1-1, with unresolved D. TRBV6-7 is identified as an open reading frame with a role that is uncertain. There are 15 residues in the CDR3. V was pared by 7 bases and J by 6 bases, with 21 bases between. In DNA form, the CDR3 reads TGTGCCAGCAAGGAGTTCGCCCCTGAACACTCTGAAGCTTTCTTT. Its protein is CASKEFAPEHSEAFF.

V is TRBV7-8 and J is TRBJ1-2, with 9 bases matching TRBD1. The germline V gene has CDR1 SGHVS and CDR2 FQNEAQ. The CDR3 sequence is 14 residues long. V gave up 5 bases and J gave up 4 bases; unmatched junction bases: 5. This chain's CDR3 is CASSPGGQGYGYTF. CDR3 coding DNA: TGTGCCAGCAGCCCAGGGGGACAGGGCTATGGCTACACCTTC.

The chain employs TRBV18 and TRBJ2-5, with D hard to call. Trimming took 0 bases from V and 3 from J, leaving 8 bases between them. Per germline, CDR1 KGHSH and CDR2 LQKENI. This CDR3 contains 14 residues. CDR3 coding DNA: TGTGCCAGCTCACCACCGGGCAGCAAAGAGACCCAGTACTTC. Protein: CASSPPGSKETQYF.

The gene calls are TRBV28 and TRBJ1-5, with D possibly matching TRBD1 (6 bases). The V gene's germline CDR1 is MDHEN and CDR2 SYDVKM. Trimming left V 7 bases short and J 15 bases short, with 25 bases between. This CDR3 spans 14 amino acids. The CDR3 DNA reads TGTGCCAGCATCCTAAACTACGCAAGTGGGACAAGGCATTTT. It codes for CASILNYASGTRHF.

CDR3 DNA: TGTGCCAGTAGCCCTAAGGGGCTAGCGGGGGGGCGAGCTGAGCAGTTCTTC. Protein product: CASSPKGLAGGRAEQFF. This chain joins TRBV19 and TRBJ2-1; 12 positions match TRBD2. The junction had 15 bases not matched to a gene; V was cut back by 6 bases and J by 9 bases. Germline V gene lookup returns CDR1 LNHDA and CDR2 SQIVND (reference sequence). This CDR3 spans 17 amino acids.

The chain carries TRBV5-1 and TRBJ2-2; the D is unclear. The germline gives CDR1 SGHRS, CDR2 YFSETQ. The CDR3 totals 15 residues. Trimming took 0 bases from V and 8 from J, leaving 14 bases between them. DNA of the CDR3: TGCGCCAGCAGCTTGGCCTCGAGTTTGTATGGGGAGCTGTTTTTT. Encoded protein: CASSLASSLYGELFF.

V gene TRBV13 combines with J gene TRBJ2-3; TRBD2 is a possible D gene (5 bases). CDR1 is PRHDT, CDR2 FYEKMQ, per germline (reference sequence). There are 14 residues in the CDR3. Trimming took 11 bases from V and 0 from J, leaving 15 bases between them. The CDR3 region is CASNGRGSTDTQYF. As DNA, the CDR3 is TGTGCCTCGAACGGTCGCGGGAGCACAGATACGCAGTATTTT.

This chain joins TRBV7-8 and TRBJ1-5; TRBD1 aligns across 9 bases. Per the germline V gene, CDR1 is SGHVS and CDR2 is FQNEAQ. The CDR3 contains 14 residues. The V segment lost 5 bases and the J segment 7 bases; nucleotides outside the gene matches: 6. CDR3 sequence: CASSGDRDGQPQHF. CDR3 DNA: TGTGCCAGCAGCGGGGACAGGGATGGACAGCCCCAGCATTTT. Supplemented by reference TRBV7-8 and TRBJ1-5, the full variable domain reads GAGVSQSPRYKVAKRGQDVALRCDPISGHVSLFWYQQALGQGPEFLTYFQNEAQLDKSGLPSDRFFAERPEGSVSTLKIQRTQQEDSAVYLCASSGDRDGQPQHFGDGTRLSIL.

The rearrangement uses TRBV2 and TRBJ2-7; perhaps TRBD1 as D (5 bases). CDR1 is SNHLY and CDR2 is FYNNEI in the germline V gene. The CDR3 consists of 13 residues. V dropped 7 bases and J dropped 5 bases, with 15 bases sitting between them. The CDR3 reads CASTRVENDEQYF. The CDR3 DNA is TGTGCCAGCACCAGGGTGGAGAACGACGAGCAGTACTTC.

V usage is TRBV7-9 and J usage is TRBJ1-6, with D uncertain. The ends were cut back, 2 bases at V and 9 bases at J, with 11 bases in the middle. In germline, CDR1 is SEHNR, CDR2 FQNEAQ (reference sequence). This CDR3 comprises 14 residues. This CDR3 reads CASSLREEGSPLHF. DNA of the CDR3: TGTGCCAGCAGCTTACGAGAAGAGGGTTCACCCCTCCACTTT.

The chain carries TRBV2 and TRBJ2-5, with 11 bases that match TRBD1. V lost 8 bases, J lost 9 bases, and 5 bases stayed unmatched. Germline V gene sequence: CDR1 SNHLY, CDR2 FYNNEI. The CDR3 is 12 amino acids. The CDR3: CASGKGQGAQYF. DNA of the CDR3: TGTGCCAGCGGGAAGGGACAGGGGGCCCAGTACTTC.